What follows are 2 T cell receptor beta chains derived from one specimen sequenced in a study of regulatory T cells in long-lasting Graves disease. Time point given: newly diagnosed GD, antithyroid drugs for less than 3 months. Isolated PBMC RNA provided the starting material for the TCR library. Library construction for TCR beta used iRepertoire HTBI primers and Arm-PCR of CDR3 regions. TCRdb re-derived calls from the multiplex PCR reads in MiXCR, one entry per CDR3 protein. The repertoire has about 450,000 distinct CDR3 sequences, 11% to 15% of them found once; the top ten carry roughly 15%. These same data were also listed under a study on T cells in Graves' hyperthyroidism and ophthalmopathy.

The sample here was peripheral blood mononuclear cells (PBMCs), taken at new diagnosis, from a patient treated with antithyroid drugs. These receptors all stem from a woman between 45 and 65 years old with Graves disease.

This clonotype has only a few counts. This rearrangement joins TRBV11-2 to TRBJ2-5, with a weak D call TRBD1 (5 bases). Germline V CDR1 and CDR2: SGHAT, FQNNGV. CDR3 length: 15 residues. Trimming removed 1 base from V and 1 base from J, with 10 bases in between. This CDR3 is CASSLGRQFQETQYF. For the CDR3, the DNA is TGTGCCAGCAGCTTAGGTCGACAGTTCCAAGAGACCCAGTACTTC.

This clonotype was picked up many times. The chain joins TRBV6-1 to TRBJ2-7, with D tentatively TRBD2 (6 bases). V was trimmed by 6 bases and J by 2 bases, leaving 17 bases between them. The CDR3 sequence is 15 residues long. The germline CDR1 and CDR2 sequences are MNHNS and SASEGT. Here the CDR3 reads CASRIHSGETYEQYF. In DNA, the CDR3 is TGTGCCAGCAGGATACATAGCGGAGAGACCTACGAGCAGTACTTC.